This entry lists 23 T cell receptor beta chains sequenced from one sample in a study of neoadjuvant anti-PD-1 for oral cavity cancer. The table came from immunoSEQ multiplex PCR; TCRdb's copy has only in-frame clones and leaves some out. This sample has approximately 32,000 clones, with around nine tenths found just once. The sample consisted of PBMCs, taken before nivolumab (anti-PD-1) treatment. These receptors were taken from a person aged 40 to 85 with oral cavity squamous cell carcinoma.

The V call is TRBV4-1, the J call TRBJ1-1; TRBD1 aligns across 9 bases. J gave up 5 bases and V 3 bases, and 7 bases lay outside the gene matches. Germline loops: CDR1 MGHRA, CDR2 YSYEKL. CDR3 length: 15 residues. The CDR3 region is CASSHLGQGKTEAFF. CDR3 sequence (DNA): TGCGCCAGCAGCCACCTGGGACAGGGAAAAACTGAAGCTTTCTTT.

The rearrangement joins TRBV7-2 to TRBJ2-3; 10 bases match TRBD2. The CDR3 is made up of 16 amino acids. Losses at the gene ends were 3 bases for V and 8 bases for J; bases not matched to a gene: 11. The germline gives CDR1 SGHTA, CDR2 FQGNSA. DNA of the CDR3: TGTGCCAGCAGCTTCGCTAGCGGGGGACGTGGCGCTACGCAGTATTTT. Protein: CASSFASGGRGATQYF.

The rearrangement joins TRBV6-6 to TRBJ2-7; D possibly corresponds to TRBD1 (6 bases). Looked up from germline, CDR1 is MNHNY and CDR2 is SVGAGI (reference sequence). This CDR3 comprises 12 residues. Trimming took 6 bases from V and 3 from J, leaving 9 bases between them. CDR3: CASSSQGYEQYF. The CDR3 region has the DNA TGTGCCAGCAGCTCACAGGGCTACGAGCAGTACTTC.

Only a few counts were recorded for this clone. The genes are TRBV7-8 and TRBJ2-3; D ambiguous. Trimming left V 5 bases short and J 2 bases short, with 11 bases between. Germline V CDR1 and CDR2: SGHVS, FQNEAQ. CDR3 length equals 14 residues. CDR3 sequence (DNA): TGTGCCAGCAGCGCCCGGCGGACCACAGATACGCAGTATTTT. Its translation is CASSARRTTDTQYF.

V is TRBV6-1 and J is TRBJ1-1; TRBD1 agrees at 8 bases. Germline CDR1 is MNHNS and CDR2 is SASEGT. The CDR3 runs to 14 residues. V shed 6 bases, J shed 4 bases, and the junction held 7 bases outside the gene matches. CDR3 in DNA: TGTGCCAGCAGGAGGTCAGGGGGCGGCACTGAAGCTTTCTTT. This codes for CASRRSGGGTEAFF.

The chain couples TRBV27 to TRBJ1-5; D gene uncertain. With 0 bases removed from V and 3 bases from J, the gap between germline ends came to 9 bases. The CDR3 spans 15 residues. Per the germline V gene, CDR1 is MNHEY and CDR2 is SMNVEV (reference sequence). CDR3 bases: TGTGCCAGCAGTTTATCGGCCAGCTACAATCAGCCCCAGCATTTT. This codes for CASSLSASYNQPQHF.

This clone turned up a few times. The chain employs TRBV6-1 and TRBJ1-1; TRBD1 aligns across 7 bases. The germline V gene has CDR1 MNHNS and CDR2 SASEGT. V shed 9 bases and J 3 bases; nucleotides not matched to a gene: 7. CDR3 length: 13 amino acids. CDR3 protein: CASSPQGYTEAFF. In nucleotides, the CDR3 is TGTGCCAGTTCACCACAGGGGTACACTGAAGCTTTCTTT.

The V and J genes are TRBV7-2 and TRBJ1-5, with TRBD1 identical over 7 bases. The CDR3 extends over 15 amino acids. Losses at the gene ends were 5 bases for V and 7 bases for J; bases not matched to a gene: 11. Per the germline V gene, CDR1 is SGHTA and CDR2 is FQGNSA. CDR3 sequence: CASSPGTDHRQPQHF. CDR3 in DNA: TGTGCCAGCAGCCCAGGGACAGATCACCGGCAGCCCCAGCATTTT.

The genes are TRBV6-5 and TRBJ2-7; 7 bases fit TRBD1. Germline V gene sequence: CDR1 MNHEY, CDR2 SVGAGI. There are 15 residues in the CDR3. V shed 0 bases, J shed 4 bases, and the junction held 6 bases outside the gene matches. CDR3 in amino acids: CASSYSIRDRYEQYF. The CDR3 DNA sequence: TGTGCCAGCAGTTACTCCATCAGGGACAGATACGAGCAGTACTTC.

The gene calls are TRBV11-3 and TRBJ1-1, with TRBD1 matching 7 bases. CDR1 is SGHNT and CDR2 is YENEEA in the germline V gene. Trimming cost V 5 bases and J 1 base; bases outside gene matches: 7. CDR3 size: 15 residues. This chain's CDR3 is CASSRRQGANTEAFF. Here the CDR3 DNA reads TGTGCCAGCAGCCGTAGACAGGGAGCGAACACTGAAGCTTTCTTT.

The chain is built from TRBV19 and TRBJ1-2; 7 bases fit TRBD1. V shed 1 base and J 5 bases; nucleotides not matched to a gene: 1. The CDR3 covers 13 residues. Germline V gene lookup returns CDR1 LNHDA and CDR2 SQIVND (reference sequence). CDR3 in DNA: TGTGCCAGTAGTATAGGGGACAGTTATGGCTACACCTTC. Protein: CASSIGDSYGYTF.

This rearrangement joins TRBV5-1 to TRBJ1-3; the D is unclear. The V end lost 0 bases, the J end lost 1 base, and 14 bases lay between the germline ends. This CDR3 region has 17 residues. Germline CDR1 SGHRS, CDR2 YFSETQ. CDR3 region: CASSLERAAGSGNTIYF. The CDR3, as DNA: TGCGCCAGCAGCTTGGAACGGGCGGCCGGTTCTGGAAACACCATATATTTT.

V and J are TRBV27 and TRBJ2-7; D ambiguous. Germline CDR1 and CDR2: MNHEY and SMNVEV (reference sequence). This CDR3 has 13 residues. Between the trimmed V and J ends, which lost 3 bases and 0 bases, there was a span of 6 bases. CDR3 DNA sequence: TGTGCCAGCAGTTTGGTGGGCTCCTACGAGCAGTACTTC. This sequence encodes CASSLVGSYEQYF.

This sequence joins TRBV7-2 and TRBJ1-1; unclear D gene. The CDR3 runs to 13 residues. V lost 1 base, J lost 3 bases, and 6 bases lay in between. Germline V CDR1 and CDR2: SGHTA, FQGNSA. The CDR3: CASSLGVYTEAFF. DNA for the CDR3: TGTGCCAGCAGCTTAGGGGTGTACACTGAAGCTTTCTTT. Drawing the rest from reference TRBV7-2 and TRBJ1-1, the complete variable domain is GAGVSQSPSNKVTEKGKDVELRCDPISGHTALYWYRQSLGQGLEFLIYFQGNSAPDKSGLPSDRFSAERTGGSVSTLTIQRTQQEDSAVYLCASSLGVYTEAFFGQGTRLTVV.

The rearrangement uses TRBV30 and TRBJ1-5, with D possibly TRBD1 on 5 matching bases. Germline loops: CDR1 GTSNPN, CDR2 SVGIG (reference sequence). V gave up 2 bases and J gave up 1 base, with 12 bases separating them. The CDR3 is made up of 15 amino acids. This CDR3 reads CAWSFGGISNQPQHF. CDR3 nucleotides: TGTGCCTGGAGTTTTGGGGGGATAAGCAATCAGCCCCAGCATTTT.

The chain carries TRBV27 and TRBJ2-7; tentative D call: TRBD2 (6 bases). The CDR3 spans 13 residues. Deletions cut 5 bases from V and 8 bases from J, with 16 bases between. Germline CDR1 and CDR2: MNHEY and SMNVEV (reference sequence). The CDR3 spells CASSPGRGSKQYF. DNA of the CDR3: TGTGCCAGCAGTCCCGGACGGGGGAGCAAGCAGTACTTC.

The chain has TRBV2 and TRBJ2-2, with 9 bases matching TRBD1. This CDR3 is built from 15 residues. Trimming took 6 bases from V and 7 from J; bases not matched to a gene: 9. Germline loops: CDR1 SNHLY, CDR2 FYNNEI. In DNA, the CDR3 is TGTGCCAGCAGAACCGGGACAGGGAATAACGGGGAGCTGTTTTTT. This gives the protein CASRTGTGNNGELFF.

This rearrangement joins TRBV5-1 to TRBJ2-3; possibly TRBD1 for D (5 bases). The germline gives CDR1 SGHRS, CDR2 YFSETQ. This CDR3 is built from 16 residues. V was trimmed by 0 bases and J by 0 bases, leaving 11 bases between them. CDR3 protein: CASSLGDRRSTDTQYF. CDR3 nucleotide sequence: TGCGCCAGCAGCTTGGGAGACAGAAGAAGCACAGATACGCAGTATTTT.

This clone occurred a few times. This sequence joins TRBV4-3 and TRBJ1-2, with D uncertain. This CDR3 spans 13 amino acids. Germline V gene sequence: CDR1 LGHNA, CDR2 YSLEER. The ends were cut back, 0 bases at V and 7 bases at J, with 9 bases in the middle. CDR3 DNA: TGCGCCAGCAGCCAAGAGCGAGCGACTGGCTACACCTTC. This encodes CASSQERATGYTF.

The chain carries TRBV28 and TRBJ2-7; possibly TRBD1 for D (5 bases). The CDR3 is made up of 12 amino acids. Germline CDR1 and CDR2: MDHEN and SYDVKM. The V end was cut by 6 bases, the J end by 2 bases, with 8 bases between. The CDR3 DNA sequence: TGTGCCAGCAGACAGGCCGCCTACGAGCAGTACTTC. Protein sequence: CASRQAAYEQYF.

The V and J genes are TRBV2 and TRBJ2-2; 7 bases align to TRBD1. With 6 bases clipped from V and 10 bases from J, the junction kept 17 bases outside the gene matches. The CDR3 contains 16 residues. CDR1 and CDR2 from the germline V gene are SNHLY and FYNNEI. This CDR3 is CASRHRDRRLSEELFF. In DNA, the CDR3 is TGTGCCAGCAGACACCGGGACAGAAGGTTGAGTGAGGAGCTGTTTTTT.

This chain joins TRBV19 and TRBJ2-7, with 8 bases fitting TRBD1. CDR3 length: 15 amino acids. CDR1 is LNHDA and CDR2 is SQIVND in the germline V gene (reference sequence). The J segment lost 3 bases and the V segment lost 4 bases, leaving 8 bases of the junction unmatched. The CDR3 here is CASSTSGTGVYEQYF. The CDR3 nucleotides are TGTGCCAGTAGTACTTCCGGGACAGGTGTCTACGAGCAGTACTTC.

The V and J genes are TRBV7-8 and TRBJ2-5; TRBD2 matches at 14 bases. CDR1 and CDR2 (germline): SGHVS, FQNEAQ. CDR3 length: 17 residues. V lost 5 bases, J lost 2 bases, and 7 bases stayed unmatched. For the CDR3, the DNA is TGTGCCAGCAGCACTAGGACTAGCGGGAGGAAACAAGAGACCCAGTACTTC. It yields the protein CASSTRTSGRKQETQYF. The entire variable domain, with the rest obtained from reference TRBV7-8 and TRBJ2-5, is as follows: GAGVSQSPRYKVAKRGQDVALRCDPISGHVSLFWYQQALGQGPEFLTYFQNEAQLDKSGLPSDRFFAERPEGSVSTLKIQRTQQEDSAVYLCASSTRTSGRKQETQYFGPGTRLLVL.